This T cell receptor (beta chain) derives from a study of shared clonotypes between healthy human individuals. The germline V gene has CDR1 MDHEN and CDR2 SYDVKM. The V segment lost 6 bases and the J segment 5 bases; nucleotides outside the gene matches: 13. CDR3 length: 16 amino acids. Data came from immunoSEQ multiplex PCR; TCRdb stores just in-frame clones and leaves some out. The table includes 2,500,000 or so clones, about nine tenths detected once. Material for sequencing was naive CD4+ T cells from PBMCs. Noted subset: CD45RA+ positively selected. The rearrangement uses TRBV28 and TRBJ2-7; TRBD1 agrees at 10 bases. The TCR sequence derives from a young man in good health. Some clones in this sample may be carry-over from other donors' samples. This CDR3 reads CASSLLPGQGQHEQYF. As DNA, the CDR3 is TGTGCCAGCAGCCTTCTTCCGGGACAGGGGCAACACGAGCAGTACTTC. Full variable domain (missing parts from reference TRBV28 and TRBJ2-7): DVKVTQSSRYLVKRTGEKVFLECVQDMDHENMFWYRQDPGLGLRLIYFSYDVKMKEKGDIPEGYSVSREKKERFSLILESASTNQTSMYLCASSLLPGQGQHEQYFGPGTRLTVT.